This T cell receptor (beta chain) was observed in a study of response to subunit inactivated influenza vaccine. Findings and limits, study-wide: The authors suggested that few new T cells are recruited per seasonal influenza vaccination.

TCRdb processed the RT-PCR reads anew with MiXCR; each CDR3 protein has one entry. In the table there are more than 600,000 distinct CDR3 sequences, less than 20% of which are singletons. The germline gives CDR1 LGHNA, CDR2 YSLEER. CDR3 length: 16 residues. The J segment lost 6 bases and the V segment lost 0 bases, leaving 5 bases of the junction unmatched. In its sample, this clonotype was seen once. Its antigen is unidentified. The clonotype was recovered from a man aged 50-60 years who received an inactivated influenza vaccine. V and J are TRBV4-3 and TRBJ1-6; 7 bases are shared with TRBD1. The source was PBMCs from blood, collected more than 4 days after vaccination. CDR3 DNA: TGCGCCAGCAGCCAAGATCCTGGGACAGCTAATTCACCCCTCCACTTT. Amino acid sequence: CASSQDPGTANSPLHF.